This T cell receptor beta chain originates from a study of molecular identifiers for immune sequencing clone quantification. Study-level results: Clone sizes could be underestimated for highly expanded clones when identical TCR molecules share a barcode. Clones above 20 RNA copies held over 98% of effector molecules, under 1% in naive cells.

The CDR3 is made up of 15 amino acids. Germline V gene sequence: CDR1 LNHNV, CDR2 YYDKDF (reference sequence). The V and J ends lost 1 base and 0 bases respectively, with 9 bases between them. Libraries of naive CD8 T cells were made from roughly 18,000 to 920,000 sorted cells. They used 10%, 30% or 50% RNA. To note about this clonotype: Its specificity is unknown.

TCRdb processed the PCR reads anew with MiXCR; each CDR3 protein has one entry. The sample has approximately 320,000 distinct CDR3 sequences, about 23% seen once. The sequenced sample consisted of naive CD8+ T cells from blood, with Jurkat cell RNA spiked in. Subset meaning: FACS-sorted CD8+CD4-CCR7+CD45RA+ naive T cells. The rearrangement links TRBV15 to TRBJ1-1; D remains unclear. The source of this sequence is a human donor in good health. Some libraries in this study had Jurkat cell RNA spiked in. The CDR3 spells CATSRAGSLNTEAFF. The CDR3 nucleotides are TGTGCCACCAGCAGAGCGGGTTCGTTGAACACTGAAGCTTTCTTT. Variable domain in full (rest from reference TRBV15 and TRBJ1-1): DAMVIQNPRYQVTQFGKPVTLSCSQTLNHNVMYWYQQKSSQAPKLLFHYYDKDFNNEADTPDNFQSRRPNTSFCFLDIRSPGLGDTAMYLCATSRAGSLNTEAFFGQGTRLTVV.